The next 17 T cell receptor beta chains were all read from a single sample in a study of T cells in Graves' hyperthyroidism and ophthalmopathy. The investigators amplified TCR beta CDR3 regions from RNA transcripts. A first-round RT-PCR of the TCR CDR3 used the HTBI primer set. TCRdb processed the multiplex PCR reads anew with MiXCR; each CDR3 protein has one entry. The sample records fewer than 800,000 distinct CDR3 sequences, about 17% being singletons. The specimen was blood. Every receptor here comes from a man between 18 and 35 years old with Graves' hyperthyroidism.

Many counts were recorded for this clonotype. V usage is TRBV7-2 and J usage is TRBJ2-1; the D is unclear. V lost 2 bases and J lost 4, with 12 bases in between. In germline, CDR1 is SGHTA, CDR2 FQGNSA. The CDR3 length is 15 residues. The CDR3 sequence: CASSLKSNGYNEQFF. The DNA of the CDR3 is TGTGCCAGCAGCTTAAAGAGTAATGGTTACAATGAGCAGTTCTTC.

The V call is TRBV28, the J call TRBJ2-7, with 13 bases identical to TRBD2. V lost 7 bases to trimming and J lost 0 bases; unmatched junction nucleotides: 12. Germline V gene sequence: CDR1 MDHEN, CDR2 SYDVKM. The CDR3 length is 18 residues. CDR3 in DNA: TGTGCCAGCATACTAGCGGGAGGGCCCTCGAAGTACTCCTACGAGCAGTACTTC. Its protein is CASILAGGPSKYSYEQYF.

V gene TRBV24-1 combines with J gene TRBJ2-5, with 15 bases that match TRBD2. V was pared by 5 bases and J by 12 bases, with 6 bases of the junction left unmatched. The CDR3 sequence is 14 residues long. Germline CDR1 reads KGHDR; CDR2 reads SFDVKD. Written as DNA, the CDR3 is TGTGCCACCAGTGCCAGACGGACTAGCGGGAGGGAGTACTTC. Amino acids: CATSARRTSGREYF.

This clonotype was found a few times. V usage is TRBV20-1 and J usage is TRBJ1-4; D may be TRBD1 (5 bases). V was shortened by 0 bases and J by 8 bases, with 13 bases between the two germline ends. From germline, CDR1 is DFQATT and CDR2 SNEGSKA (reference sequence). The CDR3 is made up of 14 amino acids. The CDR3 DNA is TGCAGTGCTAGAGATCGGTCCTGGGGGGAAAAACTGTTTTTT. Its translation is CSARDRSWGEKLFF.

This clonotype was counted many times. This chain links TRBV28 with TRBJ1-1, with D tentatively TRBD1 (5 bases). V lost 3 bases to trimming and J lost 4 bases, with 12 bases between them. Germline CDR1 is MDHEN and CDR2 is SYDVKM. The CDR3 is made up of 14 amino acids. The CDR3 bases are TGTGCCAGCAGTTTCGCCAGGGTAAGCACTGAAGCTTTCTTT. Protein sequence: CASSFARVSTEAFF.

This clonotype occurred many times. The V call is TRBV20-1, the J call TRBJ2-5; 7 bases align to TRBD1. CDR3 length equals 15 residues. In germline, CDR1 is DFQATT, CDR2 SNEGSKA (reference sequence). V trimming: 4 bases; J trimming: 4 bases; junction bases outside the gene matches: 12. CDR3 sequence reads: CSAKDAKGAGETQYF. The CDR3 region has the DNA TGCAGTGCTAAAGATGCGAAGGGGGCCGGAGAGACCCAGTACTTC.

This clonotype was counted between two and nine times. The V call is TRBV7-2, the J call TRBJ2-7; D is unclear. From germline, CDR1 is SGHTA and CDR2 FQGNSA. V lost 1 base to trimming and J lost 2 bases, with 9 bases between them. The CDR3 spans 14 residues. The CDR3 nucleotides are TGTGCCAGCAGCTTAGGGCCGAATCCCTACGAGCAGTACTTC. Amino acid sequence: CASSLGPNPYEQYF.

The V gene is TRBV25-1, the J gene TRBJ1-3; TRBD1 is a possible D gene (6 bases). Trimming cost V 4 bases and J 0 bases, with 13 bases left between them. Germline V CDR1 and CDR2: MGHDK, SYGVNS. CDR3 length: 16 amino acids. The CDR3 DNA reads as TGTGCCAGCAGTGGCCCCCGGGACACCTCTGGAAACACCATATATTTT. Residues: CASSGPRDTSGNTIYF.

This clonotype was counted a few times. The chain has TRBV20-1 and TRBJ2-7; no clear D. The CDR3 extends over 12 amino acids. CDR1 and CDR2 from the germline V gene are DFQATT and SNEGSKA (reference sequence). Trimming removed 0 bases from V and 3 bases from J, with 6 bases in between. CDR3 bases: TGCAGTGCTAGAGAAGAGGTCTACGAGCAGTACTTC. This gives the protein CSAREEVYEQYF.

The chain links TRBV27 to TRBJ2-7; the D gene is possibly TRBD2 (7 bases). The CDR3 loop spans 14 amino acids. V was pared by 5 bases and J by 4 bases, with 15 bases between. The germline gives CDR1 MNHEY, CDR2 SMNVEV (reference sequence). The CDR3 DNA reads as TGTGCCAGCAGTCCCTTGGGGAGGGGGTACGAGCAGTACTTC. It encodes CASSPLGRGYEQYF.

This clonotype was found many times. This sequence joins TRBV12-3 or TRBV12-4 and TRBJ2-1; TRBD2 aligns across 11 bases. The V and J ends lost 3 bases and 7 bases, in that order; junction bases with no gene match: 8. This CDR3 spans 16 amino acids. CDR3 region: CASSFPLAGARNEQFF. As DNA, the CDR3 is TGTGCCAGCAGTTTCCCACTAGCGGGAGCTAGGAATGAGCAGTTCTTC.

This clonotype was detected a few times. The rearrangement joins TRBV20-1 to TRBJ2-7; 14 nucleotides align to TRBD2. The CDR3 consists of 13 residues. Germline trimming cut 5 bases from V and 6 bases from J; bases unmatched to any gene: 3. CDR1 DFQATT and CDR2 SNEGSKA come from the germline V gene (reference sequence). CDR3 residues: CSAWGLAGVEQYF. The CDR3 nucleotides read TGCAGTGCTTGGGGACTAGCGGGAGTCGAGCAGTACTTC.

This clonotype was detected many times. The rearrangement joins TRBV30 to TRBJ2-5; D remains unclear. The CDR3 sequence is 13 residues long. V gave up 5 bases and J gave up 1 base, with 11 bases separating them. The germline V gene encodes CDR1 GTSNPN and CDR2 SVGIG (reference sequence). The CDR3 DNA reads TGTGCCTGGCAACGGCCAACCCAAGAGACCCAGTACTTC. It specifies CAWQRPTQETQYF.

V is TRBV24-1 and J is TRBJ2-3; 11 nucleotides align to TRBD2. Trimming took 5 bases from V and 3 from J; bases not matched to a gene: 3. The CDR3 is made up of 15 amino acids. Germline CDR1 and CDR2: KGHDR and SFDVKD. DNA of the CDR3: TGTGCCACCAGTGGTACTAGCGGGAGTACAGATACGCAGTATTTT. Its translation: CATSGTSGSTDTQYF.

This clonotype showed up just a few times. J is TRBJ2-1 and V is TRBV11-3; no reliable D call. This CDR3 has 15 amino acids. Germline V CDR1 and CDR2: SGHNT, YENEEA. V was trimmed by 1 base and J by 4 bases, leaving 11 bases between them. DNA of the CDR3: TGTGCCAGCAGCTTAGGAGGTCTTACTTACAATGAGCAGTTCTTC. This sequence encodes CASSLGGLTYNEQFF.

This clonotype came up many times. V is TRBV20-1 and J is TRBJ2-3; D unresolved. V was shortened by 6 bases and J by 0 bases, with 7 bases between the two germline ends. This CDR3 is 12 amino acids long. Looked up from germline, CDR1 is DFQATT and CDR2 is SNEGSKA (reference sequence). CDR3 sequence: CSAPDSTDTQYF. The CDR3 DNA reads as TGCAGTGCCCCGGACAGCACAGATACGCAGTATTTT.

This clonotype was counted many times. The V gene is TRBV28, the J gene TRBJ2-5; D is perhaps TRBD1 (6 bases). Germline lookup yields CDR1 MDHEN and CDR2 SYDVKM. CDR3 length: 12 amino acids. The V end lost 6 bases, the J end lost 3 bases, and 8 bases lay between the germline ends. The CDR3, as DNA: TGTGCCAGCAGCAACAGGGAAGAGACCCAGTACTTC. It translates to CASSNREETQYF. Based on the CDR3 plus reference TRBV28 and TRBJ2-5, the full variable domain is DVKVTQSSRYLVKRTGEKVFLECVQDMDHENMFWYRQDPGLGLRLIYFSYDVKMKEKGDIPEGYSVSREKKERFSLILESASTNQTSMYLCASSNREETQYFGPGTRLLVL.